Below, 6 T cell receptor beta chains from the same sample are listed, as sequenced in a study of early T cells in non-severe SARS-CoV-2 infection. A single record per CDR3 protein comes from TCRdb applying MiXCR to the 5' RACE reads. The data contain under 70,000 distinct CDR3 sequences, roughly an eighth of them singletons. Sequenced: whole blood. The receptors here all came from an adult who was a healthcare worker with PCR-confirmed SARS-CoV-2 infection or an uninfected control (not recorded which).

DNA for the CDR3: TGTGCCACTGATAGGGGTGGCAATGAGCAGTTCTTC. Translating gives CATDRGGNEQFF. The chain has TRBV19 and TRBJ2-1; D possibly corresponds to TRBD1 (5 bases). The CDR3 has 12 amino acids. V was cut by 10 bases and J by 6 bases, with 13 bases left in between. CDR1 and CDR2 from the germline V gene are LNHDA and SQIVND (reference sequence).

By frequency in the sample, this clonotype is medium-sized. The chain couples TRBV20-1 to TRBJ2-3; TRBD2 aligns across 12 bases. The ends lost 3 bases at V and 4 bases at J; junction bases unmatched: 5. The CDR3 covers 15 residues. The germline CDR1 and CDR2 sequences are DFQATT and SNEGSKA (reference sequence). As DNA, the CDR3 is TGCAGTGCTAGCAGACTAGCGGGAGAGCCAGATACGCAGTATTTT. Encoded protein: CSASRLAGEPDTQYF.

For this clonotype: This may come from a read error, since a much larger clone is one base off. The chain has TRBV11-2 and TRBJ2-4; a weak D match, TRBD1 (7 bases). The V gene's germline CDR1 is SGHAT and CDR2 FQNNGV. The CDR3 is 19 amino acids. The CDR3 protein is CDSSSIGVHRGLAKNIQYF. The CDR3 bases are TGTGACAGCAGCTCGATAGGGGTTCACAGGGGACTCGCCAAAAACATTCAGTACTTC.

The rearrangement links TRBV7-2 to TRBJ2-2; TRBD2 matches 11 bases. The CDR3 is 16 amino acids. Germline trimming cut 2 bases from V and 6 bases from J; bases unmatched to any gene: 5. Germline CDR1 SGHTA, CDR2 FQGNSA. CDR3 region: CASSLQLAGVPGELFF. The CDR3 DNA reads as TGTGCCAGCAGCTTACAACTAGCGGGAGTACCCGGGGAGCTGTTTTTT.

The genes are TRBV4-1 and TRBJ1-2; possibly TRBD1 for D (6 bases). There are 15 residues in the CDR3. V gave up 0 bases and J gave up 2 bases, with 10 bases separating them. Germline V gene data show CDR1 as MGHRA and CDR2 as YSYEKL. CDR3 DNA: TGCGCCAGCAGCCAAGATACTACAGGGAACTATGGCTACACCTTC. Amino acid sequence: CASSQDTTGNYGYTF.

On this clonotype: A read error may explain this, as a much larger clone is one base away. The chain joins TRBV4-3 to TRBJ2-3, with a tentative D call TRBD2 (5 bases). This CDR3 has 15 amino acids. CDR1 LGHNA and CDR2 YSLEER come from the germline V gene. The CDR3 DNA reads as TGCGCCAGCAGCCAAGATTACGGAGGCACAGATACGCAGAATTTT. Translating gives CASSQDYGGTDTQNF.